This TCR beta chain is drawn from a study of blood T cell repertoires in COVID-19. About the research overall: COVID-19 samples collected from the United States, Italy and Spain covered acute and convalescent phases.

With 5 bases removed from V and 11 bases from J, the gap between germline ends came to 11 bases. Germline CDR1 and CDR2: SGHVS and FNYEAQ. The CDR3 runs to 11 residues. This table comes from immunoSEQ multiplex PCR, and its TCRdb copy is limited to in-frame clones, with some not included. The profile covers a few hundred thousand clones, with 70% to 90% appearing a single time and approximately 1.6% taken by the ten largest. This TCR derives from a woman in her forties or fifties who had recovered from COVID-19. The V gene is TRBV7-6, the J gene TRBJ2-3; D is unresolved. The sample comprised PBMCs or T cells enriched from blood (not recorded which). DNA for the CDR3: TGTGCCAGCAGCCCACTCCAGGAGCAGTATTTT. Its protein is CASSPLQEQYF.